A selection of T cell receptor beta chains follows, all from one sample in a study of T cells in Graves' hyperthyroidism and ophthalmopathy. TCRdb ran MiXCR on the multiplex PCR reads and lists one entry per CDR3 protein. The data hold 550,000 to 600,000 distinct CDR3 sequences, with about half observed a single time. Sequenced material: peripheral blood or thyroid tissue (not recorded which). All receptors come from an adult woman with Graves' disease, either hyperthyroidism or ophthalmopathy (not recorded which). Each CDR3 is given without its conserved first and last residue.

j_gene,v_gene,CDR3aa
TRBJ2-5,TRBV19,ASSIGHQETQY
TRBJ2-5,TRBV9,ASSGSRDGSETQY
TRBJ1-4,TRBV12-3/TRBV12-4,ASSRQDEKLF
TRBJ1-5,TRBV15,ATSRGGSNQPQH
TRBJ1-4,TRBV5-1,ASSWGNTTNEKLF
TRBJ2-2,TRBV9,ASSAGDRTPGSCF
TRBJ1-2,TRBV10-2,ASSASFSNYGYT
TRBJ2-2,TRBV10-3,AISGDGSGELF
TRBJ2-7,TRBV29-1,SVEGTEPYEQY
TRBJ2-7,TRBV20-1,SADLVHEQY
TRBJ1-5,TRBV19,ASSISRSNQPQH
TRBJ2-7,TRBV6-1,ASRRDTRTSYEQY
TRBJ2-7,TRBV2,AGSPQGQGYEQY
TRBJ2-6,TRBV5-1,ASSPTGGPANVLT
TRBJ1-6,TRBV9,ASSVAGNYNSPLH
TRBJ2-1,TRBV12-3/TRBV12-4,ASREEFRGEQF
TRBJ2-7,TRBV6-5,ASRAGQGASEQY
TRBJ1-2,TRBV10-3,AISPRRDYGYT
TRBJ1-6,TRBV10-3,AILRDPNSPLH
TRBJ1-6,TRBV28,ASQSGQKYNSPLH
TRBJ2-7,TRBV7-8,ASSLANRDRGSSEQY
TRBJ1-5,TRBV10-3,AISETVGEPQH
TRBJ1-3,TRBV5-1,ASSLVGTANSGNTIY